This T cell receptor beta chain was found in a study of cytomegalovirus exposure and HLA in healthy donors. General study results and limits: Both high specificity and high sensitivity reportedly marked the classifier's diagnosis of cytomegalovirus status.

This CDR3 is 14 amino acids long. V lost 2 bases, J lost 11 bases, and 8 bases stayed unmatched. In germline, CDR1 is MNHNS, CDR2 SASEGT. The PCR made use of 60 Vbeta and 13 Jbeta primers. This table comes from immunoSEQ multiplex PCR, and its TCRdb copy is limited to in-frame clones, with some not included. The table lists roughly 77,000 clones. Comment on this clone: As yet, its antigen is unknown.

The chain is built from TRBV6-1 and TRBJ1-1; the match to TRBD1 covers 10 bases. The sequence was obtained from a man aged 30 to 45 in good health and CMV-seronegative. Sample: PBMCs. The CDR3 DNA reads TGTGCCAGCAGTGAACCCGGGACAGGGGCTGGGGCTTTCTTT. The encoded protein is CASSEPGTGAGAFF.